This TCR beta chain derives from a study of CD8+CD57+ T cells in acquired aplastic anemia. Regarding the study as a whole: Patients and controls shared around 30 CD8+ CDR3 sequences.

Profiles of TCR beta VDJ and CDR3 were generated from a genomic DNA template. TCRdb re-analysed the reads in MiXCR, keeping a single row per CDR3 protein. Of 150,000 to 200,000 distinct CDR3 sequences in the sample, around 60% were seen once. The germline gives CDR1 SNHLY, CDR2 FYNNEI. This CDR3 region has 12 residues. The V gene end was trimmed by 6 bases and the J gene end by 6 bases; junction bases not matched to a gene: 4. Points on this clonotype: Its antigen is not identified.

The sequence was collected from a human donor in good health. This chain links TRBV2 with TRBJ1-2, with 7 bases that match TRBD1. Sequencing was done on a sample of sorted CD4+, CD8+, or CD8+CD57+ T cells (not recorded which) from PBMCs. This chain's CDR3 is CASRGDSDGYTF. CDR3 DNA sequence: TGTGCCAGCAGGGGGGACAGCGATGGCTACACCTTC.